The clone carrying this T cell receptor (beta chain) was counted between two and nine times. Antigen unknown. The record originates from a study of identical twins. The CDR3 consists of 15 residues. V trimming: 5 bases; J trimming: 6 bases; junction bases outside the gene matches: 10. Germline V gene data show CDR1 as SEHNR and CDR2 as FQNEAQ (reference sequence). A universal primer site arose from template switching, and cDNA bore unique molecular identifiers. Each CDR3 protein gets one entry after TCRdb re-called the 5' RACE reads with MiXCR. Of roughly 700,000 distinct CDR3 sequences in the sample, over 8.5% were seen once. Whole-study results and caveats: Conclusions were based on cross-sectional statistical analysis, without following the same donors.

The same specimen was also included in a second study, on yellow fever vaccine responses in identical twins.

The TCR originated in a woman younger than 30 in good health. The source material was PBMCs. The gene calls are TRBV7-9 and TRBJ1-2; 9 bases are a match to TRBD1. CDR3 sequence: CASSTGAQGADGYTF. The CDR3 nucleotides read TGTGCCAGCAGCACCGGCGCACAGGGGGCGGATGGCTACACCTTC.